A single sample gave rise to the 7 T cell receptor beta chains below, sequenced in a study of early T cells in non-severe SARS-CoV-2 infection. A single record per CDR3 protein comes from TCRdb applying MiXCR to the 5' RACE reads. The profile covers about 79,000 distinct CDR3 sequences, with about 10% appearing a single time and 4.7% taken by the ten largest. Source material: whole blood. The receptors originated from an adult who was a healthcare worker with PCR-confirmed SARS-CoV-2 infection or an uninfected control (not recorded which).

This clonotype was seen at least ten times. The chain carries TRBV12-3 or TRBV12-4 and TRBJ2-3; D is unresolved. Trimming removed 0 bases at V and 5 bases at J, with 9 bases between. This CDR3 has 14 residues. CDR3: CASSLAGVEDTQYF. The CDR3, as DNA: TGTGCCAGCAGTTTAGCTGGGGTGGAAGATACGCAGTATTTT.

This clonotype was picked up a small number of times. The V and J genes are TRBV6-1 and TRBJ2-1, with D perhaps matching TRBD2 (5 bases). Germline V gene data show CDR1 as MNHNS and CDR2 as SASEGT. The CDR3 has 11 amino acids. V lost 7 bases and J 10 bases, leaving 11 bases between the germline ends. The CDR3 DNA sequence: TGTGCCAGCAATCGAGTAGCGGAGCAGTTCTTC. Translation gives CASNRVAEQFF.

DNA for the CDR3: TGTGCCTGGAGGAAGAGGACAATCGGTGAGCAGTTCTTC. This gives the protein CAWRKRTIGEQFF. The J gene is TRBJ2-1, the V gene TRBV30; weak D call: TRBD1 (5 bases). In germline, CDR1 is GTSNPN, CDR2 SVGIG (reference sequence). The CDR3 extends over 13 amino acids. V gave up 3 bases and J gave up 9 bases, with 15 bases separating them.

This clonotype has a count of ten or more. DNA for the CDR3: TGTGCCAGCAGCACCCGTGGGACAGCGGCCACTGAAGCTTTCTTT. Translating gives CASSTRGTAATEAFF. The chain employs TRBV7-2 and TRBJ1-1, with 7 bases identical to TRBD1. Trimming took 5 bases from V and 4 from J; bases not matched to a gene: 10. Germline V lookup: CDR1 SGHTA, CDR2 FQGNSA. CDR3 length: 15 residues. Together with reference TRBV7-2 and TRBJ1-1, the CDR3 gives the full variable domain: GAGVSQSPSNKVTEKGKDVELRCDPISGHTALYWYRQSLGQGLEFLIYFQGNSAPDKSGLPSDRFSAERTGGSVSTLTIQRTQQEDSAVYLCASSTRGTAATEAFFGQGTRLTVV.

The chain couples TRBV6-6 to TRBJ2-5; no clear D gene. The V gene lost 2 bases and the J gene lost 1 base, with 5 bases spanning the gap. Germline V gives CDR1 MNHNY, CDR2 SVGAGI (reference sequence). This CDR3 comprises 13 residues. For the CDR3, the DNA is TGTGCCAGCAGTTACCGGGCCCAAGAGACCCAGTACTTC. Residues: CASSYRAQETQYF.

J is TRBJ1-4 and V is TRBV9, with TRBD1 matching 10 bases. V lost 2 bases and J lost 7; bases outside the gene matches: 2. The CDR3 spans 14 residues. The germline V gene encodes CDR1 SGDLS and CDR2 YYNGEE. DNA for the CDR3: TGTGCCAGCAGCGTGGGACAGGGGTTTGAAAAACTGTTTTTT. Amino acids: CASSVGQGFEKLFF.

The rearrangement uses TRBV6-2 or TRBV6-3 and TRBJ1-5, with D unresolved. The V gene lost 7 bases and the J gene lost 5 bases, with 18 bases spanning the gap. CDR1 and CDR2 (germline): MNHEY, SVGEGT. The CDR3 is 15 residues long. For the CDR3, the DNA is TGTGCCAGCACCCTCCAATGGGGTAGGGATCAGCCCCAGCATTTT. Translated, it gives CASTLQWGRDQPQHF.